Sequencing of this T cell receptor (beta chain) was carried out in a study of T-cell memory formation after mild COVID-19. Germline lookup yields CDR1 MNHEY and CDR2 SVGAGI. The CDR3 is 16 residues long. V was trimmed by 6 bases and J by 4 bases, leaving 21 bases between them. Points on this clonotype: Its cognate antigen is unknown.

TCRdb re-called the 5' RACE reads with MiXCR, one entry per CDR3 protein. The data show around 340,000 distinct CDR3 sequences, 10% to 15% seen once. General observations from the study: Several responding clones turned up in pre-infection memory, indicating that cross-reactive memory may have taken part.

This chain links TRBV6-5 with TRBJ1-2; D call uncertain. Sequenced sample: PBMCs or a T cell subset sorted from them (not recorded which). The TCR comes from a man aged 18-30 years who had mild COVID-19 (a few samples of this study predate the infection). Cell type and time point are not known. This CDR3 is CASSPDRRTDGYGYTF. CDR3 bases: TGTGCCAGCAGCCCCGACCGTAGGACGGATGGCTATGGCTACACCTTC.